What follows are 25 T cell receptor beta chains derived from one specimen sequenced in a study of T-cell memory formation after mild COVID-19. MiXCR, applied by TCRdb to the 5' RACE reads, yields one record per CDR3 protein. This table has tens of thousands of distinct CDR3 sequences, around 6.1% appearing once. The sample taken for sequencing was PBMCs or a T cell subset sorted from them (not recorded which). All receptors derive from an adult who had mild COVID-19 (a few samples of this study predate the infection). Cell type and time point are not known.

In nucleotides, the CDR3 is TGCAGTGCACGAAGAGGTGGGGCCCCACGGGAGCAGTACTTC. This encodes CSARRGGAPREQYF. J is TRBJ2-7 and V is TRBV20-1; tentatively, D is TRBD1 (5 bases). The V gene lost 6 bases and the J gene lost 7 bases, with 22 bases spanning the gap. Germline lookup yields CDR1 DFQATT and CDR2 SNEGSKA (reference sequence). The CDR3 covers 14 residues.

This clonotype was counted many times. DNA of the CDR3: TGCAGTGCTAACCCCTCCGGGGGGGCAGTAACAGATACGCAGTATTTT. Translated, it gives CSANPSGGAVTDTQYF. J is TRBJ2-3 and V is TRBV20-1, with TRBD2 identical over 8 bases. The germline V gene encodes CDR1 DFQATT and CDR2 SNEGSKA (reference sequence). This CDR3 has 16 amino acids. With V trimmed by 4 bases and J by 3 bases, 12 bases remained unmatched.

The chain is built from TRBV3-1 and TRBJ1-6, with 9 nucleotides matching TRBD1. V lost 7 bases to trimming and J lost 10 bases; unmatched junction nucleotides: 8. The CDR3 is 14 amino acids. CDR1 is LGHDT and CDR2 is YNNKEL in the germline V gene (reference sequence). The CDR3 nucleotides are TGTGCCAGCAATGTGGGACAGGGCGTCTCACCCCTCCACTTT. It specifies CASNVGQGVSPLHF.

The table lists this clonotype with a few counts. The rearrangement joins TRBV7-9 to TRBJ2-1; 7 bases agree with TRBD1. After removal of 6 bases from V and 0 bases from J, the junction contained 8 bases not matched to a gene. This CDR3 contains 16 residues. Germline lookup yields CDR1 SEHNR and CDR2 FQNEAQ (reference sequence). The CDR3 loop reads CASSPSRGSSYNEQFF. The CDR3 nucleotides read TGTGCCAGCAGTCCTTCCAGGGGGAGCTCCTACAATGAGCAGTTCTTC. Combining the CDR3 with reference TRBV7-9 and TRBJ2-1 gives the whole variable domain DTGVSQNPRHKITKRGQNVTFRCDPISEHNRLYWYRQTLGQGPEFLTYFQNEAQLEKSRLLSDRFSAERPKGSFSTLEIQRTEQGDSAMYLCASSPSRGSSYNEQFFGPGTRLTVL.

Ten or more counts support this clonotype. The chain carries TRBV12-3 or TRBV12-4 and TRBJ2-7; 12 nucleotides align to TRBD2. CDR3 length equals 15 residues. The V and J ends lost 4 bases and 7 bases, in that order; junction bases with no gene match: 8. CDR3 amino acids: CASSSLAGGPREQYF. The CDR3 DNA is TGTGCCAGCAGTTCCCTAGCGGGAGGGCCGAGAGAGCAGTACTTC.

This clonotype occurred many times. The rearrangement joins TRBV10-3 to TRBJ2-3; D may match TRBD1 or TRBD2 (5 bases each). The V gene's germline CDR1 is ENHRY and CDR2 SYGVKD. The CDR3 covers 16 residues. Deletions cut 4 bases from V and 5 bases from J, with 19 bases between. The DNA for the CDR3 is TGTGCCATCAGTGCAGGACTGCTACAAACAGGAGATACGCAGTATTTT. This codes for CAISAGLLQTGDTQYF.

This clonotype has a handful of counts. The chain is built from TRBV5-1 and TRBJ1-1; D not resolved. Trimming took 4 bases from V and 1 from J, leaving 8 bases between them. In germline, CDR1 is SGHRS, CDR2 YFSETQ. The CDR3 is 13 residues long. The CDR3 loop is CASSVGSNTEAFF. DNA of the CDR3: TGCGCCAGCAGCGTCGGTTCGAACACTGAAGCTTTCTTT. The whole variable domain, filled in from reference TRBV5-1 and TRBJ1-1, reads KAGVTQTPRYLIKTRGQQVTLSCSPISGHRSVSWYQQTPGQGLQFLFEYFSETQRNKGNFPGRFSGRQFSNSRSEMNVSTLELGDSALYLCASSVGSNTEAFFGQGTRLTVV.

This clonotype was picked up many times. This rearrangement joins TRBV12-3 or TRBV12-4 to TRBJ2-1, with unresolved D. The CDR3 loop spans 12 amino acids. V was pared by 2 bases and J by 9 bases, with 8 bases between. CDR3 sequence: CASSLMEIEQFF. The CDR3, as DNA: TGTGCCAGCAGTTTAATGGAGATTGAGCAGTTCTTC.

This clonotype was detected a few times. This CDR3 is CASSYYRGDQPQHF. CDR3 DNA sequence: TGTGCCAGCAGTTACTACCGGGGGGATCAGCCCCAGCATTTT. The chain carries TRBV6-5 and TRBJ1-5, with D possibly matching TRBD1 (5 bases). The CDR3 covers 14 residues. V gave up 1 base and J gave up 5 bases, with 9 bases separating them. From germline, CDR1 is MNHEY and CDR2 SVGAGI.

The chain combines TRBV20-1 with TRBJ2-1; TRBD2 agrees at 8 bases. With 0 bases clipped from V and 7 bases from J, the junction kept 8 bases outside the gene matches. CDR3 length equals 15 residues. CDR1 DFQATT and CDR2 SNEGSKA come from the germline V gene (reference sequence). The CDR3: CSARDITGGLNEQFF. The CDR3 DNA reads as TGCAGTGCTAGAGATATAACGGGGGGGTTAAATGAGCAGTTCTTC.

This clonotype was seen repeatedly, ten times or more. The rearrangement links TRBV27 to TRBJ2-1, with D tentatively TRBD1 (6 bases). The CDR3 covers 15 residues. V lost 2 bases and J 9 bases, leaving 17 bases between the germline ends. Per germline, CDR1 MNHEY and CDR2 SMNVEV (reference sequence). The chain's CDR3 is CASSLGDTRRFEQFF. The CDR3 DNA reads TGTGCCAGCAGTTTAGGGGACACCCGGAGGTTTGAGCAGTTCTTC.

This clonotype was counted ten times or more. This CDR3 reads CASNGQTTDTQYF. The CDR3 DNA reads as TGTGCCAGCAACGGACAGACCACAGATACGCAGTATTTT. The V and J genes are TRBV18 and TRBJ2-3, with a weak D call TRBD1 (6 bases). CDR1 is KGHSH and CDR2 is LQKENI in the germline V gene. Trimming took 8 bases from V and 2 from J, leaving 11 bases between them. The CDR3 is 13 residues long.

This clonotype has ten or more counts. V usage is TRBV5-1 and J usage is TRBJ1-4; 7 nucleotides line up with TRBD1. Germline CDR1 reads SGHRS; CDR2 reads YFSETQ. V lost 2 bases, J lost 0 bases, and 10 bases stayed unmatched. The CDR3 consists of 18 residues. Here the CDR3 DNA reads TGCGCCAGCAGCTTAGAGAGACAGGGAAGAACAACTAATGAAAAACTGTTTTTT. Translated, it gives CASSLERQGRTTNEKLFF.

This chain joins TRBV18 and TRBJ2-1; D may be TRBD2 (6 bases). This CDR3 contains 16 residues. Trimming pared 3 bases from V and 2 bases from J, leaving 14 bases between. Germline V gene data show CDR1 as KGHSH and CDR2 as LQKENI. The chain's CDR3 is CASSPQLATTYNEQFF. CDR3 DNA sequence: TGTGCCAGCTCACCTCAGCTAGCGACGACCTACAATGAGCAGTTCTTC.

This clonotype was found many times. The rearrangement joins TRBV12-3 or TRBV12-4 to TRBJ2-5; D may be TRBD1 (6 bases). V was trimmed by 4 bases and J by 3 bases, leaving 12 bases between them. This CDR3 has 14 residues. As DNA, the CDR3 is TGTGCCAGCAGTTCTGGGACAAAAAAAGAGACCCAGTACTTC. Its translation: CASSSGTKKETQYF.

The V gene is TRBV27, the J gene TRBJ2-5; tentative D call: TRBD1 (6 bases). CDR3 length: 14 amino acids. Germline loops: CDR1 MNHEY, CDR2 SMNVEV (reference sequence). V lost 5 bases and J lost 5, with 15 bases in between. CDR3: CASSLQGSLETQYF. CDR3 nucleotide sequence: TGTGCCAGCAGTCTACAGGGATCGTTGGAGACCCAGTACTTC.

This clonotype was observed many times. J is TRBJ2-1 and V is TRBV7-2; 11 bases fit TRBD1. Germline CDR1 SGHTA, CDR2 FQGNSA. The CDR3 contains 14 residues. With V trimmed by 6 bases and J by 10 bases, 8 bases remained unmatched. CDR3 DNA: TGTGCCAGCAGGTTGGGACAGGGGGTTGGGGAGCAGTTCTTC. Translating gives CASRLGQGVGEQFF.

This clonotype was found a few times. V and J are TRBV20-1 and TRBJ2-7, with TRBD2 identical over 12 bases. In germline, CDR1 is DFQATT, CDR2 SNEGSKA (reference sequence). Trimming at V came to 2 bases and at J to 7 bases, leaving 3 bases not matched to a gene. The CDR3 has 13 amino acids. This CDR3 is CSARPSGREEQYF. The CDR3 nucleotides are TGCAGTGCTAGACCTAGCGGGAGGGAAGAGCAGTACTTC.

This clonotype was counted many times. The V gene is TRBV12-3 or TRBV12-4, the J gene TRBJ1-4; 7 positions match TRBD1. The trim removed 5 bases at V and 8 bases at J, leaving 11 bases unmatched. The CDR3 is made up of 15 amino acids. The CDR3 loop is CASSPRQGLGEKLFF. Written as DNA, the CDR3 is TGTGCCAGCAGTCCAAGACAGGGCTTGGGAGAAAAACTGTTTTTT.

This clonotype was detected many times. This chain connects TRBV18 to TRBJ1-2; D remains ambiguous. Deletions cut 3 bases from V and 8 bases from J, with 19 bases between. CDR1 and CDR2 from the germline V gene are KGHSH and LQKENI. This CDR3 region has 15 residues. CDR3 sequence: CASSPPRATGPGYTF. The CDR3 DNA follows: TGTGCCAGCTCACCCCCTCGAGCTACCGGGCCGGGCTACACCTTC.

This clonotype has just a few counts. The CDR3 sequence is CSVTGGASNYGYTF. CDR3 nucleotides: TGCAGCGTTACAGGGGGCGCTTCCAACTATGGCTACACCTTC. The J gene is TRBJ1-2, the V gene TRBV29-1; 9 nucleotides line up with TRBD1. Trimming at V came to 5 bases and at J to 2 bases, leaving 6 bases not matched to a gene. This CDR3 is built from 14 residues. The germline gives CDR1 SQVTM, CDR2 ANQGSEA.

This clonotype showed up many times. This chain joins TRBV29-1 and TRBJ2-1; 14 nucleotides align to TRBD2. V was clipped by 7 bases and J by 7 bases; unmatched bases: 6. The germline V gene has CDR1 SQVTM and CDR2 ANQGSEA. This CDR3 contains 14 residues. The CDR3 region has the DNA TGCAGCGCCCTGACTAGCGGGGGGGTGAATGAGCAGTTCTTC. Translating it yields CSALTSGGVNEQFF.

This clonotype was detected many times. This sequence joins TRBV18 and TRBJ2-5; 9 nucleotides agree with TRBD2. Losses at the gene ends were 3 bases for V and 1 base for J; bases not matched to a gene: 3. The CDR3 sequence is 15 residues long. Germline lookup yields CDR1 KGHSH and CDR2 LQKENI. The CDR3 DNA sequence: TGTGCCAGCTCACCTCTAGCGGGAACCCAAGAGACCCAGTACTTC. This gives the protein CASSPLAGTQETQYF.

This clonotype was seen only a few times. V is TRBV5-6 and J is TRBJ1-2, with D unclear. CDR3 length: 14 amino acids. Germline CDR1 SGHDT, CDR2 YYEEEE. The ends were cut back, 2 bases at V and 2 bases at J, with 10 bases in the middle. The CDR3 DNA follows: TGTGCCAGCAGCTTCCCAGGACGGAACTATGGCTACACCTTC. Protein: CASSFPGRNYGYTF.

This clonotype has just a few counts. The chain joins TRBV2 to TRBJ1-1, with D unclear. Germline-derived CDR1 and CDR2 are SNHLY and FYNNEI. CDR3 size: 11 residues. Trimming cost V 7 bases and J 5 bases, with 8 bases left between them. In DNA form, the CDR3 reads TGTGCCAGCACAAGGAATACTGAAGCTTTCTTT. This sequence encodes CASTRNTEAFF.